This TCR beta chain originates from a study of cytomegalovirus exposure and HLA in healthy donors. The wider study: Unique TCRs numbering approximately 80 million, obtained from HLA-typed donors, made up an early data release.

It was with 60 Vbeta and 13 Jbeta primers that the PCR ran. Some clones are missing from TCRdb's copy, which holds only in-frame ones; the method was immunoSEQ multiplex PCR. The sample has over 200,000 clones, around 80% seen once; the top ten hold approximately 2.6%. This TCR derives from a woman in her fifties or sixties in good health and CMV-seropositive. The sample taken for sequencing was PBMCs.

The CDR3 sequence is CASSMSGQGVIYGYTF. CDR3 DNA sequence: TGTGCCAGTAGTATGTCTGGGCAGGGGGTTATTTATGGCTACACCTTC. This chain links TRBV19 with TRBJ1-2, with 7 nucleotides matching TRBD1. The CDR3 contains 16 residues. Unmatched junction bases numbered 12, after V lost 3 bases and J lost 5 bases. The germline gives CDR1 LNHDA, CDR2 SQIVND (reference sequence).